This T cell receptor (beta chain) was sequenced for a study of response to subunit inactivated influenza vaccine. The CDR3 contains 16 residues. The germline CDR1 and CDR2 sequences are SGHAT and FQNNGV. Trimming removed 5 bases from V and 2 bases from J, with 18 bases in between. This clonotype was seen a handful of times. TCRdb processed the RT-PCR reads anew with MiXCR; each CDR3 protein has one entry. The table has roughly 170,000 distinct CDR3 sequences, about a tenth seen once. V is TRBV11-2 and J is TRBJ1-2, with D tentatively TRBD1 (6 bases). The clonotype comes from a man between 45 and 60 years old who received an inactivated influenza vaccine. The sequencing used non-naive T cells sorted from PBMCs, collected on the day of vaccination. CDR3 DNA: TGTGCCAGCAGCCCCCTTGAAGGGGGGCGCAACTATGGCTACACCTTC. Protein product: CASSPLEGGRNYGYTF.